The 21 T cell receptor beta chains listed next were all sequenced from one sample in a study of shared clonotypes between healthy human individuals. Selected positively for CCR7 and CD45RO-negative, naive CD8 cells excluded terminally differentiated effector memory CD45RA+ cells. Produced via immunoSEQ multiplex PCR; TCRdb's table is partial and in-frame only. The data hold around 1,900,000 clones, with around 93% observed a single time. The sequencing input was naive CD8+ T cells from PBMCs. All receptors derive from a man aged 18-30 years in good health. Some clones in this sample may be carry-over from other donors' samples.

This sequence joins TRBV5-1 and TRBJ1-1, with TRBD1 identical over 10 bases. V was pared by 4 bases and J by 4 bases, with 7 bases of the junction left unmatched. The germline gives CDR1 SGHRS, CDR2 YFSETQ. This CDR3 has 15 amino acids. For the CDR3, the DNA is TGCGCCAGCAGCACCTCGGGACAGGGGAGCACTGAAGCTTTCTTT. Translating gives CASSTSGQGSTEAFF.

The V call is TRBV7-2, the J call TRBJ1-5, with no clear D. V lost 2 bases and J 2 bases, leaving 10 bases between the germline ends. The CDR3 length is 15 residues. Per the germline V gene, CDR1 is SGHTA and CDR2 is FQGNSA. In DNA form, the CDR3 reads TGTGCCAGCAGCTTATATTTATACGGCAATCAGCCCCAGCATTTT. Amino acids: CASSLYLYGNQPQHF.

The chain recombines TRBV19 with TRBJ2-1; the match to TRBD2 covers 9 bases. Looked up from germline, CDR1 is LNHDA and CDR2 is SQIVND (reference sequence). The junction had 12 bases not matched to a gene; V was cut back by 5 bases and J by 7 bases. This CDR3 has 16 amino acids. The CDR3 protein is CASSLTGTSILNEQFF. The DNA for the CDR3 is TGTGCCAGTAGTCTGACCGGGACTAGCATCTTGAATGAGCAGTTCTTC.

This chain links TRBV30 with TRBJ2-5; D is possibly TRBD2 (5 bases). The J call could be wrong; TRBJ2-7 is a better fit for the DNA end. Germline-derived CDR1 and CDR2 are GTSNPN and SVGIG (reference sequence). The length of the CDR3 is 13 residues. The CDR3 here is CAWASSTGYEQYF. CDR3 sequence (DNA): TGTGCCTGGGCAAGTAGCACGGGGTACGAGCAGTACTTC.

In this sample, this clone turned up once. The genes are TRBV7-9 and TRBJ2-2, with a weak D call TRBD2 (6 bases). Per germline, CDR1 SEHNR and CDR2 FQNEAQ (reference sequence). The germline V and J ends were trimmed by 0 bases and 3 bases, with 11 bases remaining between them. The CDR3 has 16 amino acids. CDR3 DNA sequence: TGTGCCAGCAGCTTAGCCCCCGGGAGAGACACCGGGGAGCTGTTTTTT. As protein: CASSLAPGRDTGELFF.

CDR3 sequence: CASSFFPQADNQPQHF. The CDR3 nucleotides are TGCGCCAGCAGCTTTTTTCCTCAAGCGGACAATCAGCCCCAGCATTTT. This chain connects TRBV5-1 to TRBJ1-5; D call uncertain. Per the germline V gene, CDR1 is SGHRS and CDR2 is YFSETQ. The CDR3 sequence is 16 residues long. V lost 2 bases and J lost 3, with 15 bases in between.

The rearrangement uses TRBV6-6 and TRBJ2-2; 7 nucleotides agree with TRBD1. CDR3 size: 13 residues. Germline CDR1 is MNHNY and CDR2 is SVGAGI (reference sequence). Here the CDR3 DNA reads TGTGCAGAGGGGGCGCGAGGCACCGGGGAGCTGTTTTTT. Its protein is CAEGARGTGELFF.

The chain carries TRBV7-8 and TRBJ2-3, with TRBD1 identical over 7 bases. The V segment lost 2 bases and the J segment 4 bases; nucleotides outside the gene matches: 3. The length of the CDR3 is 14 residues. Germline assignment: CDR1 SGHVS and CDR2 FQNEAQ. The CDR3 spells CASSLYRGADTQYF. In DNA, the CDR3 is TGTGCCAGCAGCTTATACAGGGGCGCAGATACGCAGTATTTT.

The chain carries TRBV28 and TRBJ2-5; D is perhaps TRBD1 or TRBD2 (5 bases each). The CDR3 totals 14 residues. In germline, CDR1 is MDHEN, CDR2 SYDVKM. V lost 3 bases and J lost 5, with 13 bases in between. The CDR3 loop is CASSFLTGRETQYF. The CDR3 DNA reads TGTGCCAGCAGTTTCCTTACGGGACGGGAGACCCAGTACTTC.

The gene calls are TRBV5-1 and TRBJ2-7; D may match TRBD1 or TRBD2 (6 bases each). Between the trimmed V and J ends, which lost 4 bases and 2 bases, there was a span of 13 bases. CDR3 length: 14 amino acids. Per the germline V gene, CDR1 is SGHRS and CDR2 is YFSETQ. The CDR3 DNA reads as TGCGCCAGCAGCCTTAGCGGACAGACCTACGAGCAGTACTTC. It specifies CASSLSGQTYEQYF. Full variable domain (rest looked up from reference TRBV5-1 and TRBJ2-7): KAGVTQTPRYLIKTRGQQVTLSCSPISGHRSVSWYQQTPGQGLQFLFEYFSETQRNKGNFPGRFSGRQFSNSRSEMNVSTLELGDSALYLCASSLSGQTYEQYFGPGTRLTVT.

V gene TRBV28 combines with J gene TRBJ2-7; D is possibly TRBD2 (6 bases). The ends were cut back, 6 bases at V and 4 bases at J, with 19 bases in the middle. This CDR3 spans 15 amino acids. Germline-derived CDR1 and CDR2 are MDHEN and SYDVKM. CDR3 protein: CASSPRAPAGYEQYF. The CDR3 bases are TGTGCCAGCAGCCCAAGGGCCCCGGCGGGATACGAGCAGTACTTC.

The rearrangement links TRBV9 to TRBJ2-5; no clear D. V lost 0 bases to trimming and J lost 9 bases, with 12 bases between them. Germline loops: CDR1 SGDLS, CDR2 YYNGEE. The CDR3 runs 13 residues. The CDR3 nucleotides read TGTGCCAGCAGCGTAGCACCGTCTAGGGCCCAGTACTTC. Amino acids: CASSVAPSRAQYF.

This clone was seen only once. The V call is TRBV4-2, the J call TRBJ2-5, with 9 nucleotides matching TRBD2. Trimming at V came to 0 bases and at J to 5 bases, leaving 7 bases not matched to a gene. CDR3 length equals 16 residues. Germline V gene sequence: CDR1 LGHNA, CDR2 YNFKEQ. CDR3 amino acids: CASSQEEAGGAETQYF. The CDR3 DNA sequence: TGTGCCAGCAGCCAAGAGGAAGCGGGAGGTGCGGAGACCCAGTACTTC.

The chain has TRBV30 and TRBJ1-1, with a possible D match to TRBD1 (5 bases). The CDR3 runs 15 residues. Germline CDR1 reads GTSNPN; CDR2 reads SVGIG (reference sequence). V dropped 2 bases and J dropped 1 base, with 14 bases sitting between them. The CDR3 DNA reads as TGTGCCTGGAGTAATTGGGGCAGCAAGAACACTGAAGCTTTCTTT. As protein: CAWSNWGSKNTEAFF. The whole variable domain, filled in from reference TRBV30 and TRBJ1-1, reads SQTIHQWPATLVQPVGSPLSLECTVEGTSNPNLYWYRQAAGRGLQLLFYSVGIGQISSEVPQNLSASRPQDRQFILSSKKLLLSDSGFYLCAWSNWGSKNTEAFFGQGTRLTVV.

About this clone: This same CDR3 is encoded by further DNA sequences in the sample. This chain joins TRBV27 and TRBJ1-1; 9 nucleotides align to TRBD1. V gave up 5 bases and J gave up 3 bases; unmatched junction bases: 4. The CDR3 has 14 residues. CDR1 MNHEY and CDR2 SMNVEV come from the germline V gene (reference sequence). CDR3 DNA sequence: TGTGCCAGCAGTCCGACAGGGGGGGACACTGAAGCTTTCTTT. Residues: CASSPTGGDTEAFF.

The J gene is TRBJ2-7, the V gene TRBV11-1, with 9 bases fitting TRBD2. The V segment lost 5 bases and the J segment 10 bases; nucleotides outside the gene matches: 15. The germline CDR1 and CDR2 sequences are SGHAT and FQDESV (reference sequence). The CDR3 contains 15 residues. The CDR3 loop is CASSPWTSDGIEQYF. The CDR3 nucleotides read TGTGCCAGCAGCCCCTGGACTAGCGACGGCATCGAACAGTACTTC.

J is TRBJ2-1 and V is TRBV6-5, with D perhaps TRBD1 or TRBD2 (6 bases each). The ends were cut back, 0 bases at V and 2 bases at J, with 11 bases in the middle. CDR1 and CDR2 from the germline V gene are MNHEY and SVGAGI. The CDR3 is 16 amino acids. CDR3 sequence reads: CASSYSRGRTYNEQFF. The CDR3 nucleotides read TGTGCCAGCAGTTACTCTCGGGGGCGTACCTACAATGAGCAGTTCTTC.

The rearrangement links TRBV7-5 to TRBJ1-5. TRBV7-5 is assigned pseudogene status. The CDR3 loop spans 17 amino acids. The CDR3 sequence is CARSSGREIGGNQPQHF. The CDR3, as DNA: TGTGCCAGAAGCTCAGGGCGGGAAATAGGTGGCAATCAGCCCCAGCATTTT.

The J gene is TRBJ2-7, the V gene TRBV4-1; 9 nucleotides match TRBD2. The V segment lost 4 bases and the J segment 5 bases; nucleotides outside the gene matches: 6. CDR1 is MGHRA, CDR2 YSYEKL, per germline. This CDR3 spans 14 amino acids. CDR3 bases: TGCGCCAGCAGCCTTAGCGGGAGATCGGACGAGCAGTACTTC. Translation: CASSLSGRSDEQYF.

The chain carries TRBV7-2 and TRBJ2-7, with TRBD2 as a possible D gene (5 bases). The V end was cut by 4 bases, the J end by 6 bases, with 22 bases between. The CDR3 has 16 amino acids. CDR1 is SGHTA and CDR2 is FQGNSA in the germline V gene. CDR3 DNA sequence: TGTGCCAGCAGCTCGAGAGGAGGCGACGGGCCTGGCGAGCAGTACTTC. Translated, it gives CASSSRGGDGPGEQYF.

The rearrangement uses TRBV10-3 and TRBJ1-2; D is possibly TRBD1 (5 bases). This CDR3 has 14 amino acids. Trimming shortened V by 7 bases and J by 6 bases, and 18 bases separated the two germline ends. Per the germline V gene, CDR1 is ENHRY and CDR2 is SYGVKD. This CDR3 is CAINRGMGEDGYTF. The CDR3 DNA reads TGTGCCATCAATCGAGGCATGGGGGAAGATGGCTACACCTTC.